One sample yielded the 12 T cell receptor beta chains listed below, sequenced in a study of T cell responses to AZD1222 COVID-19 vaccine. The assay was immunoSEQ multiplex PCR, and TCRdb's table has in-frame clones only and misses some. The table records 120,000 or so clones, roughly 90% of them present only once. Here the sequenced sample was peripheral blood, taken on day 0 of AZD1222 vaccination. These receptors all stem from an adult in good health.

The V call is TRBV3-1 (or the pseudogene TRBV3-2), the J call TRBJ1-6; maybe TRBD1 (6 bases). The ends were cut back, 0 bases at V and 4 bases at J, with 19 bases in the middle. CDR3 size: 19 residues. Germline V gene lookup returns CDR1 LGHDT and CDR2 YNNKEL (reference sequence). Written as DNA, the CDR3 is TGTGCCAGCAGCCAAGATTTAGCGGGACATTTAAGTTATAATTCACCCCTCCACTTT. Protein: CASSQDLAGHLSYNSPLHF.

The chain uses TRBV5-8 and TRBJ2-7, with TRBD2 as a possible D gene (6 bases). Looked up from germline, CDR1 is SGHTS and CDR2 is YDEGEE. V lost 7 bases and J lost 0, with 14 bases in between. The length of the CDR3 is 14 residues. The CDR3 sequence is CASHLGGISYEQYF. The CDR3 DNA reads as TGTGCCAGCCACCTGGGGGGTATCTCCTACGAGCAGTACTTC.

The chain combines TRBV11-2 with TRBJ2-4; the match to TRBD2 covers 8 bases. V shed 0 bases, J shed 1 base, and the junction held 8 bases outside the gene matches. The CDR3 spans 18 residues. Germline V gene sequence: CDR1 SGHAT, CDR2 FQNNGV. This chain's CDR3 is CASSLDRSGGWAKNIQYF. For the CDR3, the DNA is TGTGCCAGCAGCTTAGATCGGAGCGGGGGATGGGCCAAAAACATTCAGTACTTC.

The V call is TRBV18, the J call TRBJ2-3, with 8 bases aligning to TRBD2. CDR3 size: 16 residues. V dropped 8 bases and J dropped 2; count of bases not matched to a gene: 12. CDR1 is KGHSH and CDR2 is LQKENI in the germline V gene. CDR3 in amino acids: CASPRTSNLPTDTQYF. The DNA for the CDR3 is TGTGCCAGCCCGCGGACTAGCAACCTGCCCACAGATACGCAGTATTTT.

In DNA form, the CDR3 reads TGTGCCAGCTCACCACCAGCGGTTTCTGGAAACACCATATATTTT. It is translated as CASSPPAVSGNTIYF. The chain carries TRBV18 and TRBJ1-3; D uncertain. The CDR3 spans 15 residues. Germline lookup yields CDR1 KGHSH and CDR2 LQKENI. Trimming left V 0 bases short and J 1 base short, with 7 bases between.

The chain couples TRBV9 to TRBJ1-3, with 10 bases lining up with TRBD1. Losses at the gene ends were 4 bases for V and 5 bases for J; bases not matched to a gene: 6. Germline V gives CDR1 SGDLS, CDR2 YYNGEE. The CDR3 totals 15 residues. CDR3 in amino acids: CASSYDRGQRNTIYF. For the CDR3, the DNA is TGTGCCAGCAGCTACGACAGGGGGCAACGAAACACCATATATTTT.

This chain joins TRBV7-3 and TRBJ2-3; TRBD2 might be the D (5 bases). CDR1 SGHTA and CDR2 FQGTGA come from the germline V gene. V was clipped by 3 bases and J by 3 bases, with 10 bases between them. The CDR3 covers 14 residues. The CDR3 sequence: CASSLRQRTDTQYF. In DNA form, the CDR3 reads TGTGCCAGCAGCTTGCGCCAGCGGACAGATACGCAGTATTTT. Together with reference TRBV7-3 and TRBJ2-3, the CDR3 gives the full variable domain: GAGVSQTPSNKVTEKGKYVELRCDPISGHTALYWYRQSLGQGPEFLIYFQGTGAADDSGLPNDRFFAVRPEGSVSTLKIQRTERGDSAVYLCASSLRQRTDTQYFGPGTRLTVL.

The chain has TRBV12-3 or TRBV12-4 and TRBJ2-7; D unclear. The CDR3 is 12 amino acids. Deletions cut 5 bases from V and 5 bases from J, with 10 bases between. CDR3 sequence (DNA): TGTGCCAGCAGTAGGATCCCCCACGAGCAGTACTTC. Protein product: CASSRIPHEQYF.

The V gene is TRBV24-1, the J gene TRBJ2-6; no firm D call. Trimming shortened V by 9 bases and J by 1 base, and 9 bases separated the two germline ends. The CDR3 extends over 14 amino acids. Germline V gene data show CDR1 as KGHDR and CDR2 as SFDVKD. The CDR3 coding sequence is TGTGCCACCGGCTCAAAATCTGGGGCCAACGTCCTGACTTTC. It translates to CATGSKSGANVLTF.

The V and J genes are TRBV15 and TRBJ2-2; no clear D gene. The CDR3 has 17 amino acids. CDR1 is LNHNV and CDR2 is YYDKDF in the germline V gene (reference sequence). V gave up 0 bases and J gave up 3 bases, with 14 bases separating them. As DNA, the CDR3 is TGTGCCACCAGCAGAGATCTACCCAAAAGGGACACCGGGGAGCTGTTTTTT. It translates to CATSRDLPKRDTGELFF.

The rearrangement joins TRBV7-6 to TRBJ2-2; 10 nucleotides match TRBD1. Germline V gene lookup returns CDR1 SGHVS and CDR2 FNYEAQ. V lost 4 bases and J lost 5; bases outside the gene matches: 7. The CDR3 contains 16 residues. CDR3 in DNA: TGTGCCAGCAGCTCGTTCGGGACAGGGGTGACCGGGGAGCTGTTTTTT. This sequence encodes CASSSFGTGVTGELFF.

The chain uses TRBV3-1 (or the pseudogene TRBV3-2) and TRBJ2-7; 8 bases fit TRBD1. Trimming took 5 bases from V and 6 from J; bases not matched to a gene: 15. The germline V gene has CDR1 LGHDT and CDR2 YNNKEL (reference sequence). This CDR3 contains 16 residues. The CDR3 coding sequence is TGTGCCAGCAGCTCCGTTACAGGGGGGAACGGTGGCGAGCAGTACTTC. As protein: CASSSVTGGNGGEQYF.